In this sample, the clone carrying this T cell receptor beta chain turned up many times. The antigen remains undetermined. This record belongs to a study of T cells after posttransplantation cyclophosphamide. Study-wide findings and caveats: Skin or GI-infiltrating T cells shared few TRB sequences with blood. Donor CD8+ memory clones often dominated recipient blood repertoires at later times.

Cyclophosphamide on days +3 and +4 followed busulfan-fludarabine conditioning and a marrow graft. The protocol was immunoSEQ multiplex PCR, while the TCRdb copy is restricted to in-frame clones and leaves out a portion. This repertoire holds roughly 10,000 clones, and none appear only once. The input for sequencing was PBMCs, taken about 350 days after allogeneic stem cell transplant with posttransplant cyclophosphamide. This TCR came from a male patient aged 50 to 60 who received an allogeneic stem cell transplant from a related donor and was CMV-positive. The graft donor may have contributed some T cells.

The CDR3 DNA reads TGTGCCAGCTCAGCCACAGGGGGCGCACACACTGAAGCTTTCTTT. It translates to CASSATGGAHTEAFF. The chain uses TRBV18 and TRBJ1-1, with 9 positions matching TRBD1. The CDR3 has 15 amino acids. Germline CDR1 KGHSH, CDR2 LQKENI. V was clipped by 5 bases and J by 3 bases; unmatched bases: 7. The full variable domain, in which reference TRBV18 and TRBJ1-1 provide the parts outside the CDR3, is NAGVMQNPRHLVRRRGQEARLRCSPMKGHSHVYWYRQLPEEGLKFMVYLQKENIIDESGMPKERFSAEFPKEGPSILRIQQVVRGDSAAYFCASSATGGAHTEAFFGQGTRLTVV.